The rows below give T cell receptor beta chains drawn from one sample of a study of tumor-infiltrating lymphocytes in primary liver carcinoma. MiXCR, applied by TCRdb to the multiplex PCR reads, yields one record per CDR3 protein. The sample records approximately 100,000 distinct CDR3 sequences, around 71% being singletons. The sample was liver tumor tissue from sampling region 2. These receptors were obtained from a woman aged 55-75 years with primary liver carcinoma and hepatitis B virus infection. The CDR3 runs from the conserved cysteine through the conserved F or W. A D gene is named only where the DNA matches it firmly. Clone sizes are given selectively: once, few, many, or a class where the clone is expanded.

>.|TRBJ2-2|many|TRBV10-3
TGTGCCATCAGAAATCGACCCGGGGAGCTGTTTTTT
CAIRNRPGELFF
>TRBD1|TRBJ2-2|.|TRBV5-1
TGCGCCAACAGCGCCGGGACAGGGATATGGACCGGGGAGCTATTTTTT
CANSAGTGIWTGELFF
>.|TRBJ1-2|.|TRBV5-8
TGTGCCAGCAACTTGCATCTGACCCGGGAGGACTACACCTTC
CASNLHLTREDYTF
>.|TRBJ1-5|many|TRBV6-5
TGTGCCAGCGTACAGGGCAATCAGCCCCAGCATTTT
CASVQGNQPQHF
>TRBD2|TRBJ2-3|few|TRBV30
TGTGCCCGCGAGACTAGCGGGAGCTCAGATACGCAGTATTTT
CARETSGSSDTQYF
>.|TRBJ2-7|many|TRBV12-3/TRBV12-4
TGTGCCAGCAGCTTAGCTCCCGCCCTCTCCTACGAGCAGTACTTC
CASSLAPALSYEQYF
>.|TRBJ1-2|.|TRBV7-9
TGTGCCAGCAGCCCAATACTGGAGTCAGCTTTCTATACCTTC
CASSPILESAFYTF
>.|TRBJ2-3|few|TRBV5-1
TGCGCCGGCTGTTTGCGGCCGGAGATGAGTGGCTCAGATACGCAGTATTTT
CAGCLRPEMSGSDTQYF
>.|TRBJ1-2|many|TRBV6-1
TGTGCCAGCAGTGAACTTTATGGGGCTTTGGCCTATGGCTACACCTTC
CASSELYGALAYGYTF
>.|TRBJ2-5|.|TRBV29-1
TGCAGCGTCGGACAGCCTCAAAAGACCCAGTGCTTC
CSVGQPQKTQCF